This TCR beta chain derives from a study of T cells in Graves' hyperthyroidism and ophthalmopathy. This clonotype was detected ten times or more. The V and J ends lost 9 bases and 4 bases respectively, with 17 bases between them. This CDR3 is 14 amino acids long. Germline assignment: CDR1 SGHAT and CDR2 FQNNGV. Amplification of TCR beta CDR3 regions used RNA as the template. First-round RT-PCR with HTBI primers amplified the TCR CDR3 region. TCRdb used MiXCR to reprocess the multiplex PCR reads, holding one entry per CDR3 protein. The repertoire consists of under 550,000 distinct CDR3 sequences, with 20% occurring once and the leading ten covering 45% to 50%.

The sequence was obtained from a man in his forties or fifties with Graves' ophthalmopathy. The genes are TRBV11-2 and TRBJ2-3; D might be TRBD2 (6 bases). The sequenced sample consisted of blood. CDR3 region: CASKVGGRADTQYF. DNA of the CDR3: TGTGCCAGTAAAGTGGGGGGTAGGGCAGATACGCAGTATTTT.